This T cell receptor beta chain was identified in a study of cytomegalovirus exposure and HLA in healthy donors. Germline-derived CDR1 and CDR2 are MNHEY and SVGAGI. Trimming cost V 6 bases and J 6 bases; bases outside gene matches: 5. This CDR3 contains 14 residues. The PCR employed 60 Vbeta primers together with 13 Jbeta primers. Only in-frame clones appear in the TCRdb table, and some are missing; sequencing was by immunoSEQ multiplex PCR. The sample yields some 180,000 clones, 77% seen once. Note on this clone: Its cognate antigen is unknown.

Study observations and caveats: When analyzed later, a missense DCLRE1C variant was found to be linked to TCR beta V- and J-gene trimming.

The chain uses TRBV6-5 and TRBJ1-4, with 9 bases aligning to TRBD1. The sample was PBMCs. The origin of this receptor is a woman aged 60-75 years in good health and CMV-seropositive. The DNA of the CDR3 is TGTGCCAGCAGAAGAGGGGACAGGGATGAAAAACTGTTTTTT. Translated, it gives CASRRGDRDEKLFF.